This T cell receptor beta chain was sequenced for a study of CD8 T cells in Susac syndrome. Study summary: Treatment status at blood draw for the Susac syndrome patients was therapy-naive, corticosteroids, or intravenous immunoglobulin alone. Study-level results: CD4+ T cell repertoires in Susac syndrome lacked clonal expansion. An acknowledgment was made by the study that its TCR sequencing and HLA analysis involved relatively few individuals.

Random hexamers were used to reverse transcribe an amount of about 0.45 to 1 ug RNA. TCRdb re-derived calls from the immunoSEQ multiplex PCR reads in MiXCR, one entry per CDR3 protein. Among some 77,000 distinct CDR3 sequences listed, around 93% were seen once. Regarding this clonotype: Its antigen is not known.

Definite or probable Susac syndrome was diagnosed using recently defined diagnostic criteria. The receptor was isolated from a human donor with Susac syndrome. Input material: CD4+ T cells from PBMCs.

The CDR3 DNA is TGTGCCAGCAGTTACAGACCTCAAGGGGAGACCCAGTACTTC. Translating gives CASSYRPQGETQYF. This sequence joins TRBV6-5 and TRBJ2-5; the D is unclear. CDR1 and CDR2 (germline): MNHEY, SVGAGI. The V and J ends lost 2 bases and 5 bases respectively, with 12 bases between them. There are 14 residues in the CDR3.